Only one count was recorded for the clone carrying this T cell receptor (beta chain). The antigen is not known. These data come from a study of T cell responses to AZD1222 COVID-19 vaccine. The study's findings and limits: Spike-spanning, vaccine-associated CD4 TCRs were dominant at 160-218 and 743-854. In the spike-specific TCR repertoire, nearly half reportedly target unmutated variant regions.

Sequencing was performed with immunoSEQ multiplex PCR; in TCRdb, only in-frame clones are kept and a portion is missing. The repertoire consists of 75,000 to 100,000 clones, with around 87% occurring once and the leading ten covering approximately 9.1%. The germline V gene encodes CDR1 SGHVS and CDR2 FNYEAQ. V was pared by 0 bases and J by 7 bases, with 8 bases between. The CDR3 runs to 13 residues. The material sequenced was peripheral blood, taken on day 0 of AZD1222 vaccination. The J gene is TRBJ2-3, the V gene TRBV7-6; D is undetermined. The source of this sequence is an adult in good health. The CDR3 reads CASSLASANTQYF. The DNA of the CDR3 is TGTGCCAGCAGCTTAGCCTCGGCAAATACGCAGTATTTT.